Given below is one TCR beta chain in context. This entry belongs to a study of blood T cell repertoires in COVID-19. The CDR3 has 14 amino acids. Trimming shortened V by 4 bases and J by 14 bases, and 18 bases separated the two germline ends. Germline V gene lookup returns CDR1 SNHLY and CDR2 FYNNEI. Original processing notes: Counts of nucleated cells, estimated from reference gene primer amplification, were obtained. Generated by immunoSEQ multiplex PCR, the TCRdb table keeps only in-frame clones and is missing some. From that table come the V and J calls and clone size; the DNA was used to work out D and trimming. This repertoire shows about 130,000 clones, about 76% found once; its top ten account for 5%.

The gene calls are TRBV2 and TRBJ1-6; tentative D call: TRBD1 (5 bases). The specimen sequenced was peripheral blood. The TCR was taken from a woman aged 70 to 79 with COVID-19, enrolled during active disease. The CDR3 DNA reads TGTGCCAGCAGTGGGATCCATCGGGGGTTAACCCTCCACTTT. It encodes CASSGIHRGLTLHF. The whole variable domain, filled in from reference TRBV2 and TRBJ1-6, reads EPEVTQTPSHQVTQMGQEVILRCVPISNHLYFYWYRQILGQKVEFLVSFYNNEISEKSEIFDDQFSVERPDGSNFTLKIRSTKLEDSAMYFCASSGIHRGLTLHFGNGTRLTVT.